This T cell receptor (beta chain) was observed in a study of CD8+CD57+ T cells in acquired aplastic anemia. In the study overall: The DNA of sorted CD4+ and CD8+ cells averaged 3.2 ug.

Using genomic DNA as the template, TCR beta VDJ and CDR3 profiling was carried out. Using its own MiXCR run on the reads, TCRdb lists one record per CDR3 protein. This sample has 200,000 to 250,000 distinct CDR3 sequences, with roughly 35% found just once. CDR1 is SGHRS and CDR2 is YFSETQ in the germline V gene. V lost 2 bases to trimming and J lost 0 bases, with 8 bases between them. This CDR3 has 14 residues. V gene TRBV5-1 combines with J gene TRBJ1-1; D is undetermined. What was sequenced was sorted CD4+, CD8+, or CD8+CD57+ T cells (not recorded which) from PBMCs. The origin of this receptor is a human donor in good health, serving as a control. Written as DNA, the CDR3 is TGCGCCAGCAGCTTAACCGCCTTGAACACTGAAGCTTTCTTT. This encodes CASSLTALNTEAFF.